Listed below are T cell receptor beta chains from one sample, sequenced in a study of blood T cell repertoires in COVID-19. The repertoire was sequenced with immunoSEQ multiplex PCR; TCRdb's copy has only in-frame clones and lacks some. The data show about 88,000 clones, around 90% seen once. Input material: peripheral blood. These receptors were taken from a man of 80 years or more with acute or convalescent COVID-19. CDR3s include the opening cysteine and the closing phenylalanine or tryptophan. Fields, in order: clone size, D gene, J gene, V gene, CDR3 DNA, CDR3 protein. The D gene is left open where the match is weak. Only part of the rows carry a size: once, few, many, or a class if the clone is expanded.

clone size: -; D gene: TRBD1; J gene: TRBJ2-2; V gene: TRBV7-3; CDR3 DNA: TGTGCCAGCAGCTTAAAGCCCTCGGACAGGGGGCCCCCCGGGGACACCGGGGAGCTGTTTTTT; CDR3 protein: CASSLKPSDRGPPGDTGELFF
clone size: -; D gene: -; J gene: TRBJ2-7; V gene: TRBV18; CDR3 DNA: TGTGCCAGCTCGCCCGGGACAAACTACGAGCAGTACTTC; CDR3 protein: CASSPGTNYEQYF
clone size: -; D gene: TRBD1; J gene: TRBJ2-7; V gene: TRBV5-1; CDR3 DNA: TGCGCCAGCAGCTTGGGACAGGGGGCCTATCACTACGAGCAGTACTTC; CDR3 protein: CASSLGQGAYHYEQYF
clone size: once; D gene: -; J gene: TRBJ1-2; V gene: TRBV7-8; CDR3 DNA: TGTGCCACCTCAGGACCGAAGGGGCCGCCTGGTGGCTACACCTTC; CDR3 protein: CATSGPKGPPGGYTF
clone size: -; D gene: -; J gene: TRBJ2-7; V gene: TRBV10-3; CDR3 DNA: TGTGCCATCAGTGAGTCCACGACACGCAACACCTACGAGCAGTACTTC; CDR3 protein: CAISESTTRNTYEQYF
clone size: -; D gene: -; J gene: TRBJ2-6; V gene: TRBV30; CDR3 DNA: TGTGCCTGGATTAGCGCGCCTTCTGGGGCCAACGTCCTGACTTTC; CDR3 protein: CAWISAPSGANVLTF
clone size: -; D gene: TRBD2; J gene: TRBJ2-2; V gene: TRBV7-9; CDR3 DNA: TGTGCCAGCAGCCCTAGCACTAGCGTATCAACCGGGGAGCTGTTTTTT; CDR3 protein: CASSPSTSVSTGELFF
clone size: -; D gene: TRBD1; J gene: TRBJ1-1; V gene: TRBV24-1; CDR3 DNA: TGTGCCACCAGTGTGATGGACAGGGTCCACAAACTCCCGTTT; CDR3 protein: CATSVMDRVHKLPF
clone size: -; D gene: -; J gene: TRBJ1-1; V gene: TRBV6-5; CDR3 DNA: TGTGCCAGCGGGCAGGGAAACACTGAAGCTTTCTTT; CDR3 protein: CASGQGNTEAFF
clone size: -; D gene: TRBD1; J gene: TRBJ1-2; V gene: TRBV30; CDR3 DNA: TGTGCCTGGAGTCTGACAGGGGCAGGTGGCTACACCTTC; CDR3 protein: CAWSLTGAGGYTF
clone size: -; D gene: TRBD1; J gene: TRBJ2-2; V gene: TRBV2; CDR3 DNA: TGTGCCAGCAGTGACTACGGACAGGGGGGGGCCGGGGAGCTGTTTTTT; CDR3 protein: CASSDYGQGGAGELFF